This TCR beta chain was sequenced for a study of shared clonotypes between healthy human individuals. Study results and caveats: Several donors showed sharing of approximately 5% of naive CD4 clonotypes.

Remarks on this clone: What it binds is not known.

Libraries were prepared by immunoSEQ multiplex PCR; TCRdb keeps only in-frame clonotypes and omits some of them. The repertoire has more than 900,000 clones, around 82% of them found once; the top ten carry more than 0.55%. V was pared by 3 bases and J by 4 bases, with 14 bases between. The germline V gene has CDR1 SGHTS and CDR2 YDEGEE. This CDR3 is built from 14 residues. V and J are TRBV5-8 and TRBJ2-7; D may be TRBD1 (7 bases). This receptor was identified in a young man in good health. Some clones in this sample may be carry-over from other donors' samples. Material for sequencing was memory CD4+ T cells from PBMCs. Subset defined: CD45RA-negative fraction. CDR3 nucleotide sequence: TGTGCCAGCAGCTGGAGGGGGCGAAAGTACGAGCAGTACTTC. It is translated as CASSWRGRKYEQYF.